A few counts support the clone carrying this T cell receptor beta chain. The data stem from a study of blood T cell repertoires in COVID-19. Overall study context: Whether acute or convalescent, the COVID-19 samples came from the United States, Italy and Spain.

The CDR3 extends over 16 amino acids. The V and J ends lost 4 bases and 2 bases respectively, with 17 bases between them. Germline assignment: CDR1 SGHDN and CDR2 FVKESK. Enrolled through a virtual design, the participants were between roughly 18 and 95 years of age and came from under 30 US areas. The protocol was immunoSEQ multiplex PCR, while the TCRdb copy is restricted to in-frame clones and leaves out a portion. Of around 50,000 clones in the sample, approximately 78% are singletons; the top ten hold 5.8%. The receptor's source is a woman between 45 and 65 years old with acute COVID-19. The genes are TRBV14 and TRBJ1-1; D gene ambiguous. Sequenced material: PBMCs or T cells enriched from blood (not recorded which). The DNA for the CDR3 is TGTGCCAGCAGCCTCGAAGGGCGGAGGATTAACACTGAAGCTTTCTTT. Its translation: CASSLEGRRINTEAFF.